Each of the 26 T cell receptor beta chains below was sequenced from the same sample in a study of beta chain features in type 1 diabetes. The study's findings and limits: Patients with Type 1 diabetes showed moderately but significantly shorter TCRB CDR3s in all four CD4+ subsets.

Their target antigens are unknown. Investigators reverse transcribed all isolated RNA, so they sequenced expressed TCRB transcripts. Generated by immunoSEQ multiplex PCR, the TCRdb table keeps only in-frame clones and is missing some. This table holds 200,000 to 250,000 clones, approximately 16% found once. Sequenced sample: naive CD4+ T cells from blood. These receptors were taken from a man aged 30-40 years with type 1 diabetes.

The chain recombines TRBV29-1 with TRBJ2-7, with D tentatively TRBD1 (6 bases). Germline V gives CDR1 SQVTM, CDR2 ANQGSEA. The CDR3 sequence is 12 residues long. V was cut by 4 bases and J by 2 bases, with 9 bases left in between. CDR3 DNA: TGCAGCGTTGTCTCAGGGGCCTACGAGCAGTACTTC. Residues: CSVVSGAYEQYF.

The gene calls are TRBV10-3 and TRBJ2-3; TRBD2 matches 10 bases. CDR3 size: 14 residues. Germline CDR1 is ENHRY and CDR2 is SYGVKD. Trimming cost V 10 bases and J 9 bases; bases outside gene matches: 13. The CDR3 DNA reads as TGTGCCACTACTAGCGGGATTCTCCCGGGGACGCAGTATTTT. The encoded protein is CATTSGILPGTQYF.

This clone was observed a handful of times. V is TRBV30 and J is TRBJ1-5, with D possibly TRBD1 on 5 matching bases. With 3 bases removed from V and 5 bases from J, the gap between germline ends came to 11 bases. The CDR3 loop spans 13 amino acids. Per the germline V gene, CDR1 is GTSNPN and CDR2 is SVGIG (reference sequence). This chain's CDR3 is CAWSPRDHQPQHF. DNA for the CDR3: TGTGCCTGGAGCCCCAGGGACCATCAGCCCCAGCATTTT.

This clone was observed a handful of times. The V call is TRBV25-1, the J call TRBJ1-1, with D hard to call. Per the germline V gene, CDR1 is MGHDK and CDR2 is SYGVNS. The V and J ends lost 6 bases and 5 bases respectively, with 7 bases between them. CDR3 size: 11 residues. The CDR3 sequence: CASREVTEAFF. CDR3 in DNA: TGTGCCAGCAGGGAAGTGACTGAAGCTTTCTTT.

This clone was seen only a few times. This chain links TRBV10-3 with TRBJ2-1, with TRBD1 as a possible D gene (5 bases). The CDR3 consists of 13 residues. Deletions cut 2 bases from V and 10 bases from J, with 12 bases between. Germline V lookup: CDR1 ENHRY, CDR2 SYGVKD. CDR3 sequence: CAISEQGEGEQFF. The CDR3 DNA is TGTGCCATCAGTGAGCAAGGGGAAGGAGAGCAGTTCTTC.

In this sample, this clone turned up a few times. This chain uses TRBV7-2 with TRBJ2-1; D might be TRBD1 or TRBD2, each matching 6 bases. This CDR3 region has 14 residues. From germline, CDR1 is SGHTA and CDR2 FQGNSA. Trimming pared 5 bases from V and 8 bases from J, leaving 16 bases between. CDR3: CASSPGGYDDEQFF. CDR3 coding DNA: TGTGCCAGCAGCCCCGGGGGCTATGACGATGAGCAGTTCTTC.

The rearrangement links TRBV7-9 to TRBJ1-1; D remains ambiguous. Germline CDR1 and CDR2: SEHNR and FQNEAQ (reference sequence). V gave up 4 bases and J gave up 1 base, with 7 bases separating them. The CDR3 is made up of 13 amino acids. In nucleotides, the CDR3 is TGTGCCAGCAGCTCACAGTCGAACACTGAAGCTTTCTTT. It yields the protein CASSSQSNTEAFF.

This clone was detected a few times. V and J are TRBV7-2 and TRBJ1-5, with D maybe TRBD1 (5 bases). V lost 2 bases to trimming and J lost 5 bases, with 7 bases between them. This CDR3 is 13 amino acids long. The germline CDR1 and CDR2 sequences are SGHTA and FQGNSA. The CDR3 DNA is TGTGCCAGCAGCTTAAAAGGGGATCAGCCCCAGCATTTT. Residues: CASSLKGDQPQHF.

The gene calls are TRBV6-1 and TRBJ2-1, with D tentatively TRBD2 (5 bases). From germline, CDR1 is MNHNS and CDR2 SASEGT. CDR3 length: 16 amino acids. Between the trimmed V and J ends, which lost 2 bases and 0 bases, there was a span of 11 bases. CDR3 sequence: CASSELASSSYNEQFF. CDR3 in DNA: TGTGCCAGCAGTGAACTAGCTAGTTCCTCCTACAATGAGCAGTTCTTC.

The chain combines TRBV28 with TRBJ2-3; unclear D gene. V gave up 7 bases and J gave up 2 bases, with 10 bases separating them. Germline V gene lookup returns CDR1 MDHEN and CDR2 SYDVKM. The CDR3 has 13 residues. The CDR3 spells CASNSRATDTQYF. The DNA for the CDR3 is TGTGCCAGCAACTCTAGGGCCACAGATACGCAGTATTTT.

This sequence joins TRBV28 and TRBJ2-6; D may be TRBD1 or TRBD2 (6 bases each). The CDR3 is made up of 19 amino acids. Germline V gene lookup returns CDR1 MDHEN and CDR2 SYDVKM. V was clipped by 0 bases and J by 0 bases, with 15 bases between them. The CDR3 region has the DNA TGTGCCAGCAGTTTATGGATGGGGGGCGCTGGCTCTGGGGCCAACGTCCTGACTTTC. As protein: CASSLWMGGAGSGANVLTF.

V is TRBV4-1 and J is TRBJ2-1; TRBD2 matches at 9 bases. The CDR3 runs 15 residues. Germline CDR1 MGHRA, CDR2 YSYEKL. The V segment lost 1 base and the J segment 4 bases; nucleotides outside the gene matches: 2. Here the CDR3 DNA reads TGCGCCAGCAGCCAAGGGACTAGCGCTTACAATGAGCAGTTCTTC. Residues: CASSQGTSAYNEQFF.

This clone was recorded a few times. No DNA is shown, since the ends of the CDR3 on it are uncertain; the CDR3 is the one TCRdb lists. The chain recombines TRBV20-1 with TRBJ2-7; TRBD1 reflects the table's D call only, with no check against the DNA. The germline gives CDR1 DFQATT, CDR2 SNEGSKA (reference sequence). Both ends counted, the CDR3 spans 11 residues. CDR3 in amino acids: CSARQALWQYF.

The gene calls are TRBV5-1 and TRBJ2-5; D unresolved. Trimming cost V 4 bases and J 1 base, with 8 bases left between them. This CDR3 spans 13 amino acids. Germline-derived CDR1 and CDR2 are SGHRS and YFSETQ. The CDR3 protein is CASSAEPQETQYF. In nucleotides, the CDR3 is TGCGCCAGCAGCGCGGAGCCCCAAGAGACCCAGTACTTC.

The chain combines TRBV25-1 with TRBJ2-1; 7 positions match TRBD2. This CDR3 has 14 residues. The germline gives CDR1 MGHDK, CDR2 SYGVNS. Germline trimming cut 1 base from V and 6 bases from J; bases unmatched to any gene: 3. For the CDR3, the DNA is TGTGCCAGCAGTGAATCCGGGACTATCAATGAGCAGTTCTTC. Protein sequence: CASSESGTINEQFF.

This clone was detected only a few times. V and J are TRBV29-1 and TRBJ2-5; D may be TRBD1 (5 bases). With 6 bases removed from V and 2 bases from J, the gap between germline ends came to 13 bases. The CDR3 length is 13 residues. CDR1 is SQVTM, CDR2 ANQGSEA, per germline. As DNA, the CDR3 is TGCAGCGTGGGGCCCAGGCTACAAGAGACCCAGTACTTC. Translated: CSVGPRLQETQYF.

The CDR3 protein is CASISGAAKNIQYF. The CDR3 nucleotides read TGTGCCAGCATAAGCGGTGCGGCCAAAAACATTCAGTACTTC. The chain links TRBV28 to TRBJ2-4; D possibly corresponds to TRBD2 (5 bases). The CDR3 loop spans 14 amino acids. Trimming took 7 bases from V and 1 from J, leaving 11 bases between them. Germline lookup yields CDR1 MDHEN and CDR2 SYDVKM.

The J gene is TRBJ1-5, the V gene TRBV7-2; D uncertain. The CDR3 length is 12 residues. Trimming took 5 bases from V and 7 from J, leaving 9 bases between them. The germline gives CDR1 SGHTA, CDR2 FQGNSA. The CDR3 bases are TGTGCCAGCAGCCCCCCGGGGCAGCCCCAGCATTTT. It encodes CASSPPGQPQHF.

The V gene is TRBV10-2, the J gene TRBJ2-7; D remains unclear. CDR1 WSHSY and CDR2 SAAADI come from the germline V gene. Trimming cost V 6 bases and J 7 bases, with 16 bases left between them. The CDR3 has 13 residues. CDR3 loop: CASRTGPRTEQYF. DNA of the CDR3: TGCGCCAGCAGAACCGGGCCTCGAACTGAGCAGTACTTC.

This clone was observed a few times. The chain employs TRBV25-1 and TRBJ2-3; TRBD1 agrees at 10 bases. CDR1 is MGHDK and CDR2 is SYGVNS in the germline V gene. The CDR3 sequence is 13 residues long. Unmatched junction bases numbered 1, after V lost 6 bases and J lost 4 bases. The CDR3 nucleotides read TGTGCCAGCAGCGGACAGGGGGCAGATACGCAGTATTTT. Protein: CASSGQGADTQYF.

This chain connects TRBV5-1 to TRBJ2-1; 7 bases match TRBD2. The V segment lost 2 bases and the J segment 5 bases; nucleotides outside the gene matches: 10. Germline V CDR1 and CDR2: SGHRS, YFSETQ. This CDR3 comprises 16 residues. The CDR3 coding sequence is TGCGCCAGCAGCTTTCAGGCGGGAGATACCCACAATGAGCAGTTCTTC. This translates into CASSFQAGDTHNEQFF.

A few counts support this clone. J is TRBJ2-5 and V is TRBV5-1; unclear D gene. V was shortened by 7 bases and J by 3 bases, with 7 bases between the two germline ends. The CDR3 totals 11 residues. Germline V gene sequence: CDR1 SGHRS, CDR2 YFSETQ. DNA for the CDR3: TGCGCCAGCGGTCAGGAAGAGACCCAGTACTTC. Translation: CASGQEETQYF.

This chain joins TRBV7-9 and TRBJ2-3; D might be TRBD2 (7 bases). Germline V lookup: CDR1 SEHNR, CDR2 FQNEAQ (reference sequence). CDR3 length equals 13 residues. The V gene lost 7 bases and the J gene lost 6 bases, with 14 bases spanning the gap. The chain's CDR3 is CASNGGALDTQYF. CDR3 in DNA: TGTGCCAGCAATGGGGGGGCGTTGGATACGCAGTATTTT.

This sequence joins TRBV9 and TRBJ2-1; D is undetermined. Germline CDR1 is SGDLS and CDR2 is YYNGEE. Trimming removed 3 bases at V and 0 bases at J, with 13 bases between. The CDR3 covers 16 residues. DNA for the CDR3: TGTGCCAGCAGCGCCCGTAACGACCCCTCCTACAATGAGCAGTTCTTC. Translation gives CASSARNDPSYNEQFF.

This clone was recorded a few times. The rearrangement uses TRBV29-1 and TRBJ1-4; D not resolved. V was clipped by 4 bases and J by 0 bases, with 21 bases between them. Germline V lookup: CDR1 SQVTM, CDR2 ANQGSEA. The CDR3 length is 18 residues. The CDR3 reads CSVVVPPRGDPTNEKLFF. Written as DNA, the CDR3 is TGCAGCGTTGTGGTTCCCCCACGAGGTGACCCAACTAATGAAAAACTGTTTTTT.

The chain uses TRBV9 and TRBJ2-6; D is uncertain. From germline, CDR1 is SGDLS and CDR2 YYNGEE. This CDR3 contains 16 residues. Trimming removed 0 bases from V and 2 bases from J, with 9 bases in between. CDR3 residues: CASSVAPFPGANVLTF. The CDR3 nucleotides read TGTGCCAGCAGCGTAGCTCCCTTTCCTGGGGCCAACGTCCTGACTTTC. The variable domain in full, with the rest retrieved from reference TRBV9 and TRBJ2-6, is DSGVTQTPKHLITATGQRVTLRCSPRSGDLSVYWYQQSLDQGLQFLIQYYNGEERAKGNILERFSAQQFPDLHSELNLSSLELGDSALYFCASSVAPFPGANVLTFGAGSRLTVL.